This TCR beta chain emerged from a study of blood T cells in healthy people across ages (dated by TCRdb to the mid-2010s). With regard to the full study: In model experiments, roughly one uniquely barcoded TCR beta cDNA molecule per two T cells was captured by template switching. The donors were divided into four age groups: young (average about 16 years), middle-aged (roughly 40), aged (roughly 60) and long-lived (roughly 82). Age-related changes in TCR beta repertoire diversity were measured in the study by deep sequencing normalized with unique cDNA molecular identifiers. Using the same blood draw, the study looked at two additional independent replicas of 1 million unique cDNA reads for two donors, one aged 18 to 29 and the other aged 80 or older. Donors of different ages were randomly distributed across sequencing lanes to avoid experimental bias. Beyond this particular receptor, the publication reports: As age increased, observed TCR beta diversity per million T cells dropped in a roughly linear way, and a significant reduction was already evident by age 40. There was a strong correlation between observed TCR beta diversity and the percentage of naive T cells measured by flow cytometry. The CMV infection status of donors was not known, potentially confounding age-related changes in expanded clonotypes. The long-lived group showed more naive CD4+ T cells, fewer expanded clones and increased TCR diversity than the aged group, suggesting age selection. Estimates of total diversity based on one million sequenced T cells were considered lower bounds and underestimates. Since profiling was done on bulk unsorted PBMCs, naive and antigen-experienced compartments could not be conclusively compared.

The library was obtained by 5' RACE. Sequencing instrument: Illumina HiSeq 2500. The second PCR ran for about 6 to 12 cycles and used a J-beta primer mix along with a sample-barcoded 5' primer. A unique molecular identifier was introduced onto each TCR beta cDNA molecule by a template-switch 5' adaptor carrying 12 random nucleotides. Each sample yielded at least 3 million CDR3-containing paired-end reads. First-strand cDNA was synthesized from all RNA with the Mint cDNA synthesis kit, primed by a TRBC-specific oligonucleotide. Following uracil-DNA glycosylase treatment, all cDNA underwent a first 18-cycle PCR with the universal primers M1SS and BC2_uni_R. Processing in the source paper ran as follows. Normalization of each sample was performed by random selection of 1 million high-quality reads, each carrying a distinct molecular identifier. Instead of being binned into consensus sequences, reads with shared molecular identifiers were discarded. MiTCR, run with a Q25 quality threshold and the strictest error-elimination algorithm, handled CDR3 identification, clonotype clustering and error correction. A nonparametric unseen species model with Euler transformation was used to estimate lower-bound total TCR beta diversity. TCRdb applied fastp at Q25 and MiXCR to the public reads, then kept only in-frame beta chains. Here each entry gathers all rows of one CDR3 protein and keeps the most common genes and DNA. None of the V and J calls come from the authors' own analysis; TCRdb made them. This sample comprises 700,000 to 800,000 distinct CDR3 sequences, about 40% of them detected only once. 20% to 25% of the sample comes from the top ten.

On this clonotype itself: The clone's antigen remains unknown. No base-level quality is on record; no much larger clone is a single base apart.

The approximately 39 donors, aged 6 to 90 years, were systemically healthy Caucasian individuals from Russia. Each donor gave ten milliliters of peripheral blood, collected into EDTA-treated Vacutainer tubes. PBMCs were isolated by Ficoll-Paque density-gradient centrifugation, with at least 7 million obtained per sample. Total RNA was extracted from PBMCs with Trizol reagent, with at least 6 micrograms obtained per sample. Naive CD45RAhigh/CD27high T cell percentages were measured by flow cytometry on a PBMC aliquot from every donor. Based on the germline V gene (reference sequence), the CDR1 and CDR2 sequences are DFQATT and SNEGSKA. Including cysteine and phenylalanine, the CDR3 has 15 amino acids. The kept DNA is CDR3 alone, 45 bases in frame from the first base. V and J are truncated by 0 bases and 2 bases respectively, leaving an intervening sequence of 12 bases.

The source of this sequence is a woman aged 55-70 years in good health. Sequencing was carried out using blood. The sequence is built from TRBV20-1 and TRBJ2-3; no D gene is confidently identified. CDR3 reads: CSARDIDQATDTQYF. The bases are TGCAGTGCTAGAGATATAGACCAAGCCACAGATACGCAGTATTTT.